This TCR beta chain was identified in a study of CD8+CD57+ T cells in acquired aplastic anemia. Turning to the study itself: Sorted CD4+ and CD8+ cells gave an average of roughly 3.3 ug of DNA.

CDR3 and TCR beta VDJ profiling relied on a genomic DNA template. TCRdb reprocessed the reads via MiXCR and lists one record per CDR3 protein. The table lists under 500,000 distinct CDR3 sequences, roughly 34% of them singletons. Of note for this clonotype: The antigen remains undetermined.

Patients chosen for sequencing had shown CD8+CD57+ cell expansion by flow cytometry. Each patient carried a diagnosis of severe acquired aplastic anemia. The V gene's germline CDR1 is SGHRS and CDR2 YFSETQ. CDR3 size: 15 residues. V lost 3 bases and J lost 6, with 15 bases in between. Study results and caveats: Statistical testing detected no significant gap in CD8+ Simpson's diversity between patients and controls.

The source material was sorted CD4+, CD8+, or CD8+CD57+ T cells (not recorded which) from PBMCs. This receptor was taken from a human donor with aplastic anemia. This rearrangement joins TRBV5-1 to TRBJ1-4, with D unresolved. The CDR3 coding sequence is TGCGCCAGCAGCTCCGAAGGGTGGAAGGATGAAAAACTGTTTTTT. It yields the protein CASSSEGWKDEKLFF.